What follows are 6 T cell receptor beta chains derived from one specimen sequenced in a study of CD8+CD57+ T cells in acquired aplastic anemia. CD8+CD57+ cell expansion had been shown by flow cytometry in patients chosen for sequencing. Profiling of TCR beta VDJ combinations and CDR3 sequences used genomic DNA as template. TCRdb reprocessed the reads with MiXCR, giving one entry per CDR3 protein. The data contain about 160,000 distinct CDR3 sequences, roughly 50% of them seen just once; the ten biggest clones take up 30% to 40%. Sequences were obtained from sorted CD4+, CD8+, or CD8+CD57+ T cells (not recorded which) from PBMCs. These receptors were taken from a human donor with aplastic anemia.

This clonotype has more than one count but fewer than ten. The rearrangement links TRBV15 to TRBJ1-1; D is uncertain. Germline V gene data show CDR1 as LNHNV and CDR2 as YYDKDF (reference sequence). Trimming cost V 1 base and J 8 bases, with 11 bases left between them. The CDR3 spans 13 residues. CDR3 bases: TGTGCCACCAGCAGAGCGACAAGGGTGGAAGCTTTCTTT. Translating it yields CATSRATRVEAFF.

This clonotype showed up many times. The rearrangement links TRBV7-9 to TRBJ2-7; D is perhaps TRBD2 (5 bases). The CDR3 length is 13 residues. Germline-derived CDR1 and CDR2 are SEHNR and FQNEAQ (reference sequence). The V gene lost 5 bases and the J gene lost 4 bases, with 12 bases spanning the gap. The CDR3 coding sequence is TGTGCCAGCAGCGGCTGGGGAGCGTACGAGCAGTACTTC. It specifies CASSGWGAYEQYF. Full variable domain (outside the CDR3, taken from reference TRBV7-9 and TRBJ2-7): DTGVSQNPRHKITKRGQNVTFRCDPISEHNRLYWYRQTLGQGPEFLTYFQNEAQLEKSRLLSDRFSAERPKGSFSTLEIQRTEQGDSAMYLCASSGWGAYEQYFGPGTRLTVT.

The V gene is TRBV6-1, the J gene TRBJ2-1; D not certain. Germline CDR1 MNHNS, CDR2 SASEGT. The CDR3 is made up of 11 amino acids. Trimming removed 6 bases from V and 6 bases from J, with 6 bases in between. The CDR3 here is CASRTSNEQFF. CDR3 nucleotide sequence: TGTGCCAGCAGGACCAGCAATGAGCAGTTCTTC.

This clonotype occurred many times. The V call is TRBV7-2, the J call TRBJ2-7, with D unclear. In germline, CDR1 is SGHTA, CDR2 FQGNSA. Trimming pared 1 base from V and 3 bases from J, leaving 7 bases between. This CDR3 has 13 residues. CDR3 in DNA: TGTGCCAGCAGCTTAGGACGCTTCTACGAGCAGTACTTC. Translated, it gives CASSLGRFYEQYF.

This clonotype was seen repeatedly, ten times or more. V usage is TRBV6-2 or TRBV6-3 and J usage is TRBJ1-1, with D possibly matching TRBD1 (6 bases). Looked up from germline, CDR1 is MNHEY and CDR2 is SVGEGT. The CDR3 is made up of 13 amino acids. Trimming took 7 bases from V and 5 from J, leaving 14 bases between them. The CDR3 nucleotides read TGTGCCAGCAACTACGGGGGGGCGACTGAAGCTTTCTTT. Residues: CASNYGGATEAFF.

The chain combines TRBV7-2 with TRBJ2-7; possibly TRBD1 for D (5 bases). The V and J ends lost 6 bases and 7 bases respectively, with 13 bases between them. The CDR3 is 12 amino acids. CDR1 and CDR2 (germline): SGHTA, FQGNSA. The CDR3 sequence: CASSYYTGEQYF. DNA for the CDR3: TGTGCCAGCAGTTATTACACAGGAGAGCAGTACTTC.